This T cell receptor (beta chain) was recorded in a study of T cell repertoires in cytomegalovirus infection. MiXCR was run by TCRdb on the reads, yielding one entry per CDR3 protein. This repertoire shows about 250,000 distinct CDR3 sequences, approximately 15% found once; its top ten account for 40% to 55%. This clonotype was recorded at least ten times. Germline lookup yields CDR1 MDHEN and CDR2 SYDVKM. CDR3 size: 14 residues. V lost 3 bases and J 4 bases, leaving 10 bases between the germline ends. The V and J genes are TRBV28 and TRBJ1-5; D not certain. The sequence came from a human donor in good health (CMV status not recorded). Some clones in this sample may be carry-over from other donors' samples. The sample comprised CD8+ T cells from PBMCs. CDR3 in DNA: TGTGCCAGCAGTTTCGCACAGCCGAATCAGCCCCAGCATTTT. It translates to CASSFAQPNQPQHF.